The clone carrying this T cell receptor (beta chain) was counted only a few times. As every portion of the isolated RNA was reverse transcribed, the sequencing read expressed TCRB transcripts. The repertoire was sequenced with immunoSEQ multiplex PCR; TCRdb's copy has only in-frame clones and lacks some. Of around 160,000 clones in the sample, roughly 48% were seen once. After removal of 2 bases from V and 4 bases from J, the junction contained 2 bases not matched to a gene. CDR1 is MNHNS, CDR2 SASEGT, per germline. The CDR3 sequence is 16 residues long. The data were taken from a study of beta chain features in type 1 diabetes.

This chain links TRBV6-1 with TRBJ2-2, with TRBD2 identical over 12 bases. What was sequenced was Tregs from blood. The TCR sequence derives from a man between 18 and 29 years old in good health. The DNA of the CDR3 is TGTGCCAGCAGTGAACTAGCGGGAGGGTTCACCGGGGAGCTGTTTTTT. This codes for CASSELAGGFTGELFF.